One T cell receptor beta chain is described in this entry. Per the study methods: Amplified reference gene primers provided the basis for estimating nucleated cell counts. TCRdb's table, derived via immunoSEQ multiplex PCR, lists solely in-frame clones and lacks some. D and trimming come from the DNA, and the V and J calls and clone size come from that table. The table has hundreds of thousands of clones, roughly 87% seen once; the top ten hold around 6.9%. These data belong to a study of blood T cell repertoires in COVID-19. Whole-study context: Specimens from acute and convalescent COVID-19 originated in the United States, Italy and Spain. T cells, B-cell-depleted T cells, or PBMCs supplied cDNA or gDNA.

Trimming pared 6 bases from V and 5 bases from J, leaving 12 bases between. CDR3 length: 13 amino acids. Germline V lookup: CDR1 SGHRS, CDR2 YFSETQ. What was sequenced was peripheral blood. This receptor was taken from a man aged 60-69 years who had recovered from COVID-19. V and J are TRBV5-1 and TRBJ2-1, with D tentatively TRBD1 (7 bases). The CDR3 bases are TGCGCCAGCAAGGAGGGGGCGGACAATGAGCAGTTCTTC. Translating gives CASKEGADNEQFF.